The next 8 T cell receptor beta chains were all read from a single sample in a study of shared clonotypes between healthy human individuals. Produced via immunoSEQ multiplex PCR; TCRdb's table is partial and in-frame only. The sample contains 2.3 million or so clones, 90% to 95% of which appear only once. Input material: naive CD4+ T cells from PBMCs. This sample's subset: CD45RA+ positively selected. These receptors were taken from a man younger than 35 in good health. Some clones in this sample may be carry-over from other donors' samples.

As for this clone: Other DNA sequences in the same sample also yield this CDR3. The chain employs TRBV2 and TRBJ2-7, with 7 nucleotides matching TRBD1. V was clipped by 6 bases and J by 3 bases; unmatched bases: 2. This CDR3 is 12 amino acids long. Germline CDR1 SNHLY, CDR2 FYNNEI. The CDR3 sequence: CASSRDSYEQYF. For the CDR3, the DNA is TGTGCCAGCAGCCGGGACAGCTACGAGCAGTACTTC.

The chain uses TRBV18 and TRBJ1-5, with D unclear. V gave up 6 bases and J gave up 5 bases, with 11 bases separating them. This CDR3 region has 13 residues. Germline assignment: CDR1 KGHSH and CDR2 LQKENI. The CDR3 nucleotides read TGTGCCAGCTCCCCCGGGGATCATCAGCCCCAGCATTTT. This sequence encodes CASSPGDHQPQHF.

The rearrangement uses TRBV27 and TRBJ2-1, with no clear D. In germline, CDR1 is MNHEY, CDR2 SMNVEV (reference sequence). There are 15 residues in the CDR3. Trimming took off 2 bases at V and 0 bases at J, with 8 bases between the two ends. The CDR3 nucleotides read TGTGCCAGCAGTTTAATACATAGCTCCTACAATGAGCAGTTCTTC. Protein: CASSLIHSSYNEQFF.

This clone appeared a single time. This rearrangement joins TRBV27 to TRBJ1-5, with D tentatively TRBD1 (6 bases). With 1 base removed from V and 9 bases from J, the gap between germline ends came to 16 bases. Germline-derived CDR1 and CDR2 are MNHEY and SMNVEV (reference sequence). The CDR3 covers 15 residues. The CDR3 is CASSLFGPARGPQHF. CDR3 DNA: TGTGCCAGCAGTTTATTTGGTCCGGCCAGGGGGCCCCAGCATTTT.

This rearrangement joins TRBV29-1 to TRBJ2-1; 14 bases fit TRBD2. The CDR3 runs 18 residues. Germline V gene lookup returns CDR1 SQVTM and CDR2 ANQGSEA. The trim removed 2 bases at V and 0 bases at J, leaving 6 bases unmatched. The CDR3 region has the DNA TGCAGCGTTGAAATTCGGGGACTAGCGGGAGCCTCCTACAATGAGCAGTTCTTC. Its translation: CSVEIRGLAGASYNEQFF.

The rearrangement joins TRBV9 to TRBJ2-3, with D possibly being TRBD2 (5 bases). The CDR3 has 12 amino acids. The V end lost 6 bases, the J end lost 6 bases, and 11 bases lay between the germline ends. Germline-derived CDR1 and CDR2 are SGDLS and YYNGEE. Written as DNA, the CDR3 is TGTGCCAGCAAGACCTCGGGGGATACGCAGTATTTT. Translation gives CASKTSGDTQYF.

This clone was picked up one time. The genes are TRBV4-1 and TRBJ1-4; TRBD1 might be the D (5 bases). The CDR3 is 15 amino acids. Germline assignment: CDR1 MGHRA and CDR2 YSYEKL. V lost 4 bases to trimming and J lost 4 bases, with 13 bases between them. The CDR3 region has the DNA TGCGCCAGCAGCCTACCCCCAGGGCTTAATGAAAAACTGTTTTTT. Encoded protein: CASSLPPGLNEKLFF.

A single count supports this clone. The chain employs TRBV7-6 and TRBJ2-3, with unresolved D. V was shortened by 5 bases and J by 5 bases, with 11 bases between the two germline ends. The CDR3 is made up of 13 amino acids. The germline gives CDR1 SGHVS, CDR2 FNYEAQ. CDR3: CASSLKVIDTQYF. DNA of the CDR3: TGTGCCAGCAGCCTCAAAGTGATAGATACGCAGTATTTT. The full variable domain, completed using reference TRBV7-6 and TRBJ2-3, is GAGVSQSPRYKVTKRGQDVALRCDPISGHVSLYWYRQALGQGPEFLTYFNYEAQQDKSGLPNDRFSAERPEGSISTLTIQRTEQRDSAMYRCASSLKVIDTQYFGPGTRLTVL.